The rows below give T cell receptor beta chains drawn from one sample of a study of blood T cell repertoires in COVID-19. The data were produced by immunoSEQ multiplex PCR, yet TCRdb's version contains in-frame clones alone and is incomplete. The data contain more than 100,000 clones, around 86% of them singletons. The specimen was peripheral blood. The receptors come from a woman in her sixties with active or convalescent COVID-19. CDR3s include the opening cysteine and the closing phenylalanine or tryptophan. A D gene is named only where the DNA matches it firmly. Part of the rows lack a size; the others show once, few, many or a class for expanded clones.

V,size,J,D,DNA,CDR3
TRBV2,few,TRBJ1-2,.,TGTGCCAGCAGAACGGGAGCCAGCAACTATGGCTACACCTTC,CASRTGASNYGYTF
TRBV7-2,.,TRBJ1-2,TRBD1,TGTGCCAGCGTCCTGGGACAGAACTATGGCTACACCTTC,CASVLGQNYGYTF
TRBV19,.,TRBJ1-5,.,TGTGCCAGTAGTATACGAGGGTCAGATTTTTATAGCAATCAGCCCCAGCATTTT,CASSIRGSDFYSNQPQHF
TRBV7-2,.,TRBJ2-7,TRBD2,TGTGCCAGCAGCTGGGGACTAGCGGGGGCCTACGAGCAGTACTTC,CASSWGLAGAYEQYF
TRBV19,.,TRBJ2-7,TRBD1,TGTGCCAGTAGTATTTCCCCAGGGGGCCAGGGCTACGAGCAGTACTTC,CASSISPGGQGYEQYF
TRBV6-2/TRBV6-3,.,TRBJ2-7,.,TGTGCCAGCAGTTACGAGACAGAGTCCTACGAGCAGTACTTC,CASSYETESYEQYF
TRBV15,.,TRBJ2-1,.,TGTGCCACCAGCACCACCCAGATCCAGTACAATGAGCAGTTCTTC,CATSTTQIQYNEQFF
TRBV3-1/TRBV3-2,.,TRBJ1-5,TRBD1,TGTGCCAGCAGCCATGGGACAGGGAGTAACCAGCCCCAGCATTTT,CASSHGTGSNQPQHF
TRBV19,.,TRBJ2-4,.,TGTGCCAGTAGTATTGAAAGGGGGGGAGTGGATTTAGCCAAAAACATTCAGTACTTC,CASSIERGGVDLAKNIQYF
TRBV5-5,.,TRBJ1-1,.,TGTGCCAGCAGCTCCAGGGGATACGGCACTGAAGCTTTCTTT,CASSSRGYGTEAFF
TRBV19,.,TRBJ2-7,TRBD1,TGTGCCAGTAGTACAGGACAGGGACGCTACGAGCAGTACTTC,CASSTGQGRYEQYF
TRBV28,few,TRBJ1-4,TRBD1,TGTGCCAGCAGTTTCCCTACAGGGGGGACGCTTGAAAAACTGTTTTTT,CASSFPTGGTLEKLFF
TRBV4-1,.,TRBJ1-2,TRBD1,TGCGCCAGCAGCCCTGACAGGGGGCATATTTCGGGCTACACCTTC,CASSPDRGHISGYTF
TRBV27,.,TRBJ1-2,TRBD1,TGTGCCAGCAGGCCTGGACAGGACGGCTATGGCTACACCTTC,CASRPGQDGYGYTF
TRBV19,.,TRBJ1-5,.,TGTGCCAGTAGTATAGGTCCGGAGCCCCAGCATTTT,CASSIGPEPQHF
TRBV28,.,TRBJ1-2,.,TGTGCCAGCAGTTTGAGCTTTAACTATGGCTACACCTTC,CASSLSFNYGYTF
TRBV19,.,TRBJ1-5,.,TGTGCCAGTCAACCGTTTGACAGTTATAGCAATCAGCCCCAGCATTTT,CASQPFDSYSNQPQHF
TRBV13,.,TRBJ2-5,TRBD2,TGTGCCAGCAGCTTAAGAAGCGGGAGGGAGACCCAGTACTTC,CASSLRSGRETQYF
TRBV5-1,once,TRBJ1-2,.,TGCGCCAGCAGCTTAGGGACATCCAACTATGGCTACACCTTC,CASSLGTSNYGYTF
TRBV30,once,TRBJ2-7,TRBD2,TGTGCCTGGAGAAGGGCGGGAGCGGTCGAGCAGTACTTC,CAWRRAGAVEQYF
TRBV5-6,.,TRBJ1-2,.,TGTGCCAGCAGCTGGGAGACAGGCAGAGGCTATGGCTACACCTTC,CASSWETGRGYGYTF
TRBV5-1,.,TRBJ1-6,.,TGCGCCAGCAGCTTGGATCAGGCCGATAATTCACCCCTCCACTTT,CASSLDQADNSPLHF
TRBV4-1,few,TRBJ1-5,.,TGCGCCAGCAGCCAAGATCGGTCACTAAGTGAGCCCCAGCATTTT,CASSQDRSLSEPQHF
TRBV19,.,TRBJ2-3,TRBD2,TGTGCCAGTAGACGGACTAGCGGGGGAACAGATACGCAGTATTTT,CASRRTSGGTDTQYF
TRBV6-5,.,TRBJ1-2,.,TGTGCCAGCAGGGAGCAAGGGGAAGGCTATGGCTACACCTTC,CASREQGEGYGYTF
TRBV7-9,few,TRBJ2-3,TRBD2,TGTGCCAGCAGCTTAACCCGGCCGGCTAGCGGACCCACGAATACGCAGTATTTT,CASSLTRPASGPTNTQYF
TRBV4-3,.,TRBJ2-1,.,TGCGCCAGCAGCCTTCAGACAGTATACAATGAGCAGTTCTTC,CASSLQTVYNEQFF
TRBV4-2,.,TRBJ2-5,.,TGTGCCAGCAGCCAAGATAGGTTCGGGCGGGGACAAGAGACCCAGTACTTC,CASSQDRFGRGQETQYF
TRBV15,.,TRBJ2-1,TRBD2,TGTGCCACCAGCAGAGATAGGGAGACTAGCGGAGGCCCCTACAATGAGCAGTTCTTC,CATSRDRETSGGPYNEQFF
TRBV6-5,.,TRBJ2-3,TRBD2,TGTGCCAGCAGTCGACTAGCGGGTGGCCCGGCGACGCAGTATTTT,CASSRLAGGPATQYF
TRBV6-5,.,TRBJ2-5,.,TGTGCCAGCAGTTACGGGGGCCCTGAGACCCAGTACTTC,CASSYGGPETQYF
TRBV6-5,once,TRBJ1-1,.,TGTGCCAGCAGTCACGCAGGCCCCAACACTGAAGCTTTCTTT,CASSHAGPNTEAFF
TRBV7-9,.,TRBJ2-4,TRBD1,TGTGCCAGCAGCTCGACACAGGGGGCGAAAAACATTCAGTACTTC,CASSSTQGAKNIQYF
TRBV5-1,.,TRBJ2-5,TRBD2,TGCGCCAGCAGCTTCAGACTAGCGGGAGGTGAAGAGACCCAGTACTTC,CASSFRLAGGEETQYF
TRBV5-1,.,TRBJ1-1,.,TGCGCCAGCAGCTACCGGACAGTCACTGAAGCTTTCTTT,CASSYRTVTEAFF
TRBV2,.,TRBJ1-6,.,TGTGCCAGCAGTGTGAGGAATTCACCCCTCCACTTT,CASSVRNSPLHF
TRBV27,.,TRBJ1-1,.,TGTGCCAGCAGTTTCGGAGGATCGAACACTGAAGCTTTCTTT,CASSFGGSNTEAFF
TRBV5-6,.,TRBJ1-1,TRBD1,TGTGCCAGCAGCTCCAATACCGGGACAGGGAACACTGAAGCTTTCTTT,CASSSNTGTGNTEAFF
TRBV7-9,.,TRBJ2-6,TRBD1,TGTGCCAGCAGCTACGGAGACAGGGCAGGGGCCAACGTCCTGACTTTC,CASSYGDRAGANVLTF